This T cell receptor beta chain appears in the sequencing data of a study of beta chain features in type 1 diabetes. Notes on the study in general: TCRB CDR3s from Type 1 diabetes patients were moderately but significantly shorter in all four CD4+ subsets.

Purity exceeded 98% in all sorted populations. Relative to its sample, this clone is medium-sized. What it binds is not known. Sequencing targeted expressed TCRB transcripts, as all isolated RNA had been reverse transcribed. The assay was immunoSEQ multiplex PCR, and TCRdb's table has in-frame clones only and misses some. The sample yields 45,000 to 65,000 clones, 52% seen once. V lost 5 bases, J lost 0 bases, and 8 bases lay in between. CDR3 length: 13 amino acids. Germline-derived CDR1 and CDR2 are SGHTA and FQGNSA. The clonotype comes from a middle-aged woman with type 1 diabetes. Sequencing was carried out using Tregs from blood. The chain joins TRBV7-2 to TRBJ2-7; D possibly corresponds to TRBD1 (5 bases). The CDR3 sequence: CASSRQSSYEQYF. CDR3 nucleotides: TGTGCCAGCAGCCGACAGAGCTCCTACGAGCAGTACTTC.